The clone carrying this T cell receptor (beta chain) was counted only a few times. Its cognate antigen is unknown. The source of the sample is a study of blood T cells in healthy people across ages. Trimming removed 0 bases at V and 7 bases at J, with 12 bases between. This CDR3 is built from 13 residues. Germline V gene data show CDR1 as DFQATT and CDR2 as SNEGSKA (reference sequence). A second PCR, run for roughly 6 to 11 cycles, used a sample-barcoded 5' primer plus a J-beta primer mix. A template-switch adaptor that had 12 random nucleotides put a tag on each cDNA molecule. TCRdb processed the 5' RACE reads anew with MiXCR; each CDR3 protein has one entry. This table has almost 550,000 distinct CDR3 sequences, about 24% appearing once. Every sample yielded at least 6 million isolated PBMCs. Findings and limits, study-wide: As naive T cell percentage varied, TCR beta diversity correlated strongly with it.

These sequences were also reported in another study, on T cells of mothers and their children. That paper states: The study obtained over 8.5 million TCR beta CDR3 reads per mother and 2.5 million to 3 million per child.

This TCR derives from a boy aged 5-17 years in good health. The sample was blood. J is TRBJ2-5 and V is TRBV20-1; D is unresolved. Here the CDR3 DNA reads TGCAGTGCTAGAGATATCCTGTCCGGGACCCAGTACTTC. Its translation is CSARDILSGTQYF.